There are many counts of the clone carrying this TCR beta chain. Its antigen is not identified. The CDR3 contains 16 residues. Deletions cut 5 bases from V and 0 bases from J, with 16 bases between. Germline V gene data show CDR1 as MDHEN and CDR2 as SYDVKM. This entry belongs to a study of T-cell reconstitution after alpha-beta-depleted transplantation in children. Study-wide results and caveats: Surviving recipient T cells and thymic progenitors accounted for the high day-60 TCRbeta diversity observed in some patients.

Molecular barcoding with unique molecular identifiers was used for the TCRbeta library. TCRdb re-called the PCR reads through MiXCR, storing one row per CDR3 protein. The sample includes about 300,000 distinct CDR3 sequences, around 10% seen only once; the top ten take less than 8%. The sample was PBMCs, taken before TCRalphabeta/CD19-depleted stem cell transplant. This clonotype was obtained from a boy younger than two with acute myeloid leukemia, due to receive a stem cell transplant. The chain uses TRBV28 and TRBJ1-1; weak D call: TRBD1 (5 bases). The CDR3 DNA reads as TGTGCCAGCAGTCCTCCGACAGCCAGGATGAACACTGAAGCTTTCTTT. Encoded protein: CASSPPTARMNTEAFF.